A selection of T cell receptor beta chains follows, all from one sample in a study of blood T cell repertoires in COVID-19. The assay was immunoSEQ multiplex PCR, and TCRdb's table has in-frame clones only and misses some. The table includes roughly 29,000 clones, roughly nine tenths detected once. Sequenced: peripheral blood. The receptors here all came from a human donor in a cohort sampled during active COVID-19. Both conserved end residues are part of each CDR3.

J	V	CDR3
TRBJ1-2	TRBV5-1	CASSSGTPGDLEGGYTF
TRBJ2-2	TRBV7-2	CASSLALVGLAGTGELFF
TRBJ2-3	TRBV5-1	CASRGARTSTDTQYF
TRBJ1-2	TRBV28	CASSLRTGVNYGYTF
TRBJ2-7	TRBV7-6	CASSLAGAGSYEQYF
TRBJ1-1	TRBV5-6	CASSLKERNTEAFF
TRBJ2-1	TRBV24-1	CATRAGGPQGNEQFF
TRBJ1-3	TRBV28	CASSLGQGRATIYF
TRBJ1-2	TRBV12-3/TRBV12-4	CASSLDIPYGYTF
TRBJ2-3	TRBV5-8	CASSLMGSNTDTQYF
TRBJ2-3	TRBV6-5	CASNWDYLSTDTQYF
TRBJ2-5	TRBV9	CASSVRQGMGETQYF
TRBJ2-7	TRBV7-5	CVSPSYEQYF
TRBJ2-7	TRBV16	CASSQPDTGGAREQYF
TRBJ2-7	TRBV4-3	CASSQAPSGGFYEQYF
TRBJ2-5	TRBV12-3/TRBV12-4	CASTPTGWETQYF
TRBJ1-1	TRBV5-1	CASSTGQGQPTEAFF
TRBJ1-1	TRBV28	CASRSIEWTEAFF
TRBJ2-7	TRBV3-1/TRBV3-2	CASSQTLGQAYEQYF
TRBJ2-2	TRBV19	CASTPSGGLWGELFF
TRBJ2-2	TRBV19	CASSALGEVGTGELFF
TRBJ1-2	TRBV6-6	CASSYGQGANYGYTF
TRBJ2-7	TRBV27	CASSLSRGREQYF
TRBJ2-5	TRBV11-1	CASSLTSGGFQETQYF
TRBJ1-6	TRBV19	CASSMGTENSPLHF
TRBJ1-4	TRBV7-5	CARSLLRGGLQEKLFF
TRBJ2-1	TRBV7-2	CASSLGWGDEQFF
TRBJ2-5	TRBV5-1	CASSLALGPETQYF
TRBJ1-4	TRBV6-6	CASSPPTVRSGTRAGEKLFF
TRBJ2-5	TRBV11-2	CASSLDPWDRGGETQYF
TRBJ2-2	TRBV7-3	CASRDTGVTGELFF
TRBJ1-1	TRBV9	CASSVDIGGMTEAFF